This T cell receptor (beta chain) was found in a study of monozygotic twins with inflammatory bowel disease. Findings and caveats of the study: Researchers reported no repertoire similarity difference between concordant and discordant twins, possibly from limited power. Fewer shared clonotypes with others were found in IBD patients than in healthy twins, especially with disease activity.

Per individual sample, eight separate reactions were used to make cDNA. TCRdb re-called the 5' RACE reads; one entry per CDR3 protein, DNA not given. The listing contains about 440,000 distinct CDR3 sequences. A remark on this clonotype: Its antigen remains unidentified.

Per germline, CDR1 MNHNS and CDR2 SASEGT. The CDR3 has 15 residues. V usage is TRBV6-1 and J usage is TRBJ2-2; TCRdb's D call of TRBD1 is untestable without DNA. The clonotype comes from a human donor with ulcerative colitis or Crohn's disease, or a healthy co-twin of an affected twin (not recorded which). Sequencing was done on a sample of blood. The CDR3 protein is CASSEFAGIAGELFF.